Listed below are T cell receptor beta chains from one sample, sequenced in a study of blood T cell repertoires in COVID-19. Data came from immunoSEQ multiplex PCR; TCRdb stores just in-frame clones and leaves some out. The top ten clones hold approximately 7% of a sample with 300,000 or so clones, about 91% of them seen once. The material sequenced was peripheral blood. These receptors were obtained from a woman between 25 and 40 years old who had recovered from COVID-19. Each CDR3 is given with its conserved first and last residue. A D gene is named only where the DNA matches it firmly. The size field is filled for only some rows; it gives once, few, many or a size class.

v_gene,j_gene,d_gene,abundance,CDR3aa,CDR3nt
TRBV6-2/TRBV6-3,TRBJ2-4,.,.,CASSYTGYQVVTKNIQYF,TGTGCCAGCAGTTATACAGGATACCAGGTAGTAACCAAAAACATTCAGTACTTC
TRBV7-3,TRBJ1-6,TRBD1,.,CASSSRQGEGDSPLHF,TGTGCCAGCAGCTCTCGACAGGGGGAAGGGGATTCACCCCTCCACTTT
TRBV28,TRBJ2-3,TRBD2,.,CASTLSGGTTDTQYF,TGTGCCAGCACCCTTAGCGGGGGGACCACAGATACGCAGTATTTT
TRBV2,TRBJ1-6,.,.,CASIPGRNSPLHF,TGTGCCAGCATCCCAGGGCGGAATTCACCCCTCCACTTT
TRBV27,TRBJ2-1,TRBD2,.,CASSLGTSGGYEQFF,TGTGCCAGCAGTTTGGGGACTAGCGGGGGGTATGAGCAGTTCTTC
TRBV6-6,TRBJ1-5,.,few,CASSPGELRPQHF,TGTGCCAGCAGCCCGGGGGAATTGAGGCCCCAGCATTTT
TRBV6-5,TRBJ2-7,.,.,CASSWVGQGLEQYF,TGTGCCAGCAGTTGGGTCGGGCAGGGGCTCGAGCAGTACTTC
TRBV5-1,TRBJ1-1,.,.,CASSSTMDRNTEAFF,TGCGCCAGCAGCTCGACCATGGACAGGAACACTGAAGCTTTCTTT
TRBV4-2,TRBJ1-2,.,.,CASSRGGGVDYGYTF,TGTGCCAGCAGCCGGGGAGGGGGGGTTGACTATGGCTACACCTTC
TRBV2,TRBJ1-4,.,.,CASRVREKLFF,TGTGCCAGCCGAGTTCGGGAAAAACTGTTTTTT
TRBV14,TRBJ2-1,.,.,CASSQVRGADQFF,TGTGCCAGCAGCCAAGTTCGGGGGGCCGACCAGTTCTTC
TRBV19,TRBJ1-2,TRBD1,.,CASIPQGAYGYTF,TGTGCCAGCATACCCCAGGGGGCTTATGGCTACACCTTC
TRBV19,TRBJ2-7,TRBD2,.,CASSGGTSGLRAYTYEQYF,TGTGCCAGTAGTGGGGGGACTAGCGGGCTACGAGCTTACACCTACGAGCAGTACTTC
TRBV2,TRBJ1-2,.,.,CASSTEGEVGYTF,TGTGCCAGCAGTACGGAAGGGGAGGTAGGCTACACCTTC
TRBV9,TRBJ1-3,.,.,CASSVAPGQGSGNTIYF,TGTGCCAGCAGCGTAGCGCCCGGGCAGGGCTCTGGAAACACCATATATTTT
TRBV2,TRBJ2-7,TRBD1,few,CASSRGGQGAASEQYF,TGTGCCAGCAGTAGAGGTGGACAGGGGGCAGCCTCCGAGCAGTACTTC
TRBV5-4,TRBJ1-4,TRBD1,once,CASSFDRGQDNEKLFF,TGTGCCAGCAGCTTTGACAGGGGGCAGGATAATGAAAAACTGTTTTTT
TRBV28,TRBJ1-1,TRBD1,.,CASSRQGRRAFF,TGTGCCAGCAGTCGACAGGGTCGACGAGCTTTCTTT
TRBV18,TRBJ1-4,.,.,CASSPGDTSTNEKLFF,TGTGCCAGCTCACCGGGGGACACTTCAACTAATGAAAAACTGTTTTTT
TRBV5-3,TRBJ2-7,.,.,CARSYKQVLSYEQYF,TGTGCCAGAAGCTACAAACAGGTGTTATCCTACGAGCAGTACTTC
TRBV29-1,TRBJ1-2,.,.,CSVERQGLYGYTF,TGCAGCGTTGAACGGCAGGGCCTTTATGGCTACACCTTC
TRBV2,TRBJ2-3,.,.,CASSALVSTDTQYF,TGTGCCAGCAGTGCACTAGTTAGCACAGATACGCAGTATTTT
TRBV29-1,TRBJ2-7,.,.,CSVLGHLGSREQYF,TGCAGCGTCCTGGGACACCTCGGTTCTCGTGAGCAGTACTTC
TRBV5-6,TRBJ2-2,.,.,CASSLLVTGELFF,TGTGCCAGCAGCTTACTAGTAACCGGGGAGCTGTTTTTT
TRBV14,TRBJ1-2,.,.,CASSPWPLQGLHGYTF,TGTGCCAGCAGCCCCTGGCCACTGCAGGGTTTGCATGGCTACACCTTC
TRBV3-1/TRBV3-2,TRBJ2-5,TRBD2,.,CASTTGTSGGPQYF,TGTGCCAGCACCACCGGGACTAGCGGGGGGCCCCAGTACTTC
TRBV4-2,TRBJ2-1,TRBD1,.,CASSQQGTGQGWNEQFF,TGTGCCAGCAGCCAACAAGGGACGGGACAGGGTTGGAATGAGCAGTTCTTC
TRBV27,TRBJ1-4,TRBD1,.,CASSSTGNEKLFF,TGTGCCAGCAGCTCGACAGGGAATGAAAAACTGTTTTTT
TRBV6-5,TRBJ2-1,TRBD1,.,CASSFSDRPTYNEQFF,TGTGCCAGCAGTTTCTCGGACAGGCCTACCTACAATGAGCAGTTCTTC
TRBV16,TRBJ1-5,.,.,CASSQSGEDQPQHF,TGTGCCAGCAGCCAATCAGGGGAAGATCAGCCCCAGCATTTT
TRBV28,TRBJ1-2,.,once,CASSLSSAGNSYGYTF,TGTGCCAGCAGTTTATCTTCGGCAGGGAACTCCTATGGCTACACCTTC
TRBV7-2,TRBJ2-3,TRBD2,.,CASSLVAGGLVDTQYF,TGTGCCAGCAGCTTAGTAGCGGGGGGGCTGGTAGATACGCAGTATTTT
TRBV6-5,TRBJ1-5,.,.,CASTGVQTNQPQHF,TGTGCCAGCACAGGGGTGCAGACCAATCAGCCCCAGCATTTT
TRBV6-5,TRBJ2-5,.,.,CASMGTTETQYF,TGTGCCAGCATGGGGACAACGGAGACCCAGTACTTC
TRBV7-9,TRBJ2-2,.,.,CASSLGPGYGTGELFF,TGTGCCAGCAGCTTAGGCCCAGGGTATGGCACCGGGGAGCTGTTTTTT
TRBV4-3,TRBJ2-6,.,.,CASSQDLWGSGANVLTF,TGCGCCAGCAGCCAAGATCTATGGGGCAGTGGGGCCAACGTCCTGACTTTC
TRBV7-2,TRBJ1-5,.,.,CASSPINQPQHF,TGTGCCAGCAGTCCTATCAATCAGCCCCAGCATTTT
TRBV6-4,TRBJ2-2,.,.,CASSVEASNTGELFF,TGTGCCAGCAGTGTGGAGGCGTCGAACACCGGGGAGCTGTTTTTT
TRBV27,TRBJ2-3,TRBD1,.,CASSPRTGKSSTDTQYF,TGTGCCAGCAGTCCCCGGACAGGAAAATCTAGCACAGATACGCAGTATTTT
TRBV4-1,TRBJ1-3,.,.,CASSQAHRATTIYF,TGCGCCAGCAGCCAAGCCCACAGAGCCACCACCATATATTTT
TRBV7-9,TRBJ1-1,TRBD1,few,CASSLAGTGPPNTEAFF,TGTGCCAGCAGCTTAGCGGGGACAGGGCCACCGAACACTGAAGCTTTCTTT
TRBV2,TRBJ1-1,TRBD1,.,CASKRTGGNTEAFF,TGTGCCAGCAAAAGGACAGGGGGAAACACTGAAGCTTTCTTT
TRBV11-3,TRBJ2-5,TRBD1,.,CASSDTGAHETQYF,TGTGCCAGCAGCGATACAGGGGCTCATGAGACCCAGTACTTC
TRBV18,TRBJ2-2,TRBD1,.,CASSLYTGEAGELFF,TGTGCCAGCTCACTCTATACAGGGGAAGCCGGGGAGCTGTTTTTT
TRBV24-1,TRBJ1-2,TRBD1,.,CATSDAKQGSWGYTF,TGTGCCACCAGTGATGCGAAACAGGGGAGTTGGGGCTACACCTTC
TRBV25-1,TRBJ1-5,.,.,CASSEVGTYQPQHF,TGTGCCAGCAGTGAAGTTGGGACATATCAGCCCCAGCATTTT
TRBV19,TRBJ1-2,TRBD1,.,CASSIQPSGGGGYTF,TGTGCCAGTAGTATACAGCCATCAGGGGGCGGAGGCTACACCTTC
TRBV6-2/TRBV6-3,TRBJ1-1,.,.,CASSYGRETEAFF,TGTGCCAGCAGTTATGGACGGGAGACTGAAGCTTTCTTT
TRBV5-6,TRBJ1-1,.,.,CASSSPGANTEAFF,TGTGCCAGCAGCTCTCCAGGGGCCAACACTGAAGCTTTCTTT
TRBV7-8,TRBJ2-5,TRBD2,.,CASSVGRLAGGRTQYF,TGTGCCAGCAGCGTAGGACGACTAGCGGGGGGGCGGACCCAGTACTTC
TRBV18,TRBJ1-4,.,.,CASSFAAVTNEKLFF,TGTGCCAGCTCCTTCGCCGCGGTGACTAATGAAAAACTGTTTTTT
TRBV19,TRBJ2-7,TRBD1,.,CASSWTGSSYEQYF,TGTGCCAGTAGCTGGACAGGGTCCTCCTACGAGCAGTACTTC